This T cell receptor beta chain comes out of a study of T cell repertoires in cytomegalovirus infection. Study information: In public TCR beta signatures, there were indications of both CMV infection and matching HLA type.

The CDR3 has 13 residues. Looked up from germline, CDR1 is DFQATT and CDR2 is SNEGSKA (reference sequence). Trimming left V 1 base short and J 4 bases short, with 10 bases between. General study results and limits: Clonotypes of TCR beta that were HLA-C-restricted and CMV-specific dominated the ex vivo response. The cumulative frequency of public TCR beta families distinguished individuals who carried CMV together with the relevant HLA.

TCRdb recomputed calls from the reads with MiXCR, one row per CDR3 protein. The sample consists of about 530,000 distinct CDR3 sequences, around a quarter of them appearing once. In the case of this clonotype: The antigen is unknown.

Source material: PBMCs. This rearrangement joins TRBV20-1 to TRBJ1-1; a weak D match, TRBD1 (5 bases). This sequence was found in a human donor in good health (CMV status not recorded). Some clones in this sample may be carry-over from other donors' samples. In DNA, the CDR3 is TGCAGTGCTAGAGGCGGGGGGGGCACTGAAGCTTTCTTT. Protein product: CSARGGGGTEAFF.